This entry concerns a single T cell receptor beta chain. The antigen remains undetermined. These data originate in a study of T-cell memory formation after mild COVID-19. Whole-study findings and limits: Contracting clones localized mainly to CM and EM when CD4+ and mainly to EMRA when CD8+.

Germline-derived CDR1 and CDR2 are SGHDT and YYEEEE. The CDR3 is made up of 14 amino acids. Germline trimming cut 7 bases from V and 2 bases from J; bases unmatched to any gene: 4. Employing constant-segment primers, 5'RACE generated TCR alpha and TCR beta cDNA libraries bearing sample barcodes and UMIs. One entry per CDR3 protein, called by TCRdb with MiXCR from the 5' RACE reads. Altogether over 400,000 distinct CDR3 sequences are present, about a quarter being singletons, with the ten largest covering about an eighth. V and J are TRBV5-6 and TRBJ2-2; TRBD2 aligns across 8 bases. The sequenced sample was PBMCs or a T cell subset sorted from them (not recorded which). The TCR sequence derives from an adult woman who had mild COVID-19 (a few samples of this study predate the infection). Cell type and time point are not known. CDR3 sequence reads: CASQLAANTGELFF. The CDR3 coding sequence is TGTGCCAGCCAACTAGCGGCCAACACCGGGGAGCTGTTTTTT.